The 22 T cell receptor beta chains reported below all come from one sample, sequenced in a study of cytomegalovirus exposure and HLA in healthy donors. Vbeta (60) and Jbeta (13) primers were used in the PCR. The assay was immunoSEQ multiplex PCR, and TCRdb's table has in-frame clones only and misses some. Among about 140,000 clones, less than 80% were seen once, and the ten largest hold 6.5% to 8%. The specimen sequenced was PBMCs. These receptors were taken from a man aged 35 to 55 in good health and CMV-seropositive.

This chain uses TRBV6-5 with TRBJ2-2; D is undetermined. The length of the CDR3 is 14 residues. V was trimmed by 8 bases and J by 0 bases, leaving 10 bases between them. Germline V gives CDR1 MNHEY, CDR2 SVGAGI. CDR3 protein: CASWYGPNTGELFF. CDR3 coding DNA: TGTGCCAGCTGGTATGGCCCGAACACCGGGGAGCTGTTTTTT.

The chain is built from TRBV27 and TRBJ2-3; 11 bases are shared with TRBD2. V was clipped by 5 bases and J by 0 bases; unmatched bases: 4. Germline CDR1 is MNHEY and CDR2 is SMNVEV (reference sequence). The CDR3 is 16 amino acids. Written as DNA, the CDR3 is TGTGCCAGCAGTACCGGGACTAGCGGTAGCACAGATACGCAGTATTTT. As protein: CASSTGTSGSTDTQYF.

The CDR3 spells CASSEEGWNTEAFF. The CDR3 DNA is TGTGCCAGCAGTGAGGAGGGATGGAACACTGAAGCTTTCTTT. This sequence joins TRBV6-1 and TRBJ1-1; no definite D call. The CDR3 extends over 14 amino acids. Germline CDR1 reads MNHNS; CDR2 reads SASEGT. The ends were cut back, 3 bases at V and 1 base at J, with 9 bases in the middle.

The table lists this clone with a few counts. The CDR3 bases are TGTGCCAGCAGCTTATCTGGGGCAGCCGTCCCTGGGGCCAACGTCCTGACTTTC. It encodes CASSLSGAAVPGANVLTF. The J gene is TRBJ2-6, the V gene TRBV7-9; tentative D call: TRBD1 (5 bases). V lost 2 bases to trimming and J lost 2 bases, with 16 bases between them. This CDR3 is 18 amino acids long. Germline assignment: CDR1 SEHNR and CDR2 FQNEAQ (reference sequence).

In nucleotides, the CDR3 is TGTGCCTGGAGTCCTAACTACGAGCAGTACTTC. Its translation is CAWSPNYEQYF. This chain joins TRBV30 and TRBJ2-7, with unresolved D. Trimming took off 2 bases at V and 3 bases at J, with 5 bases between the two ends. The CDR3 is 11 residues long. Germline CDR1 is GTSNPN and CDR2 is SVGIG (reference sequence).

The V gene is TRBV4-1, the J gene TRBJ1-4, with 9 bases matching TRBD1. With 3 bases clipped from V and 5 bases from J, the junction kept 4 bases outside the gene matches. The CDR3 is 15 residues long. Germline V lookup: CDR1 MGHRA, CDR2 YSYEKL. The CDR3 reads CASSQEGQGNEKLFF. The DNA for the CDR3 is TGCGCCAGCAGCCAGGAGGGACAGGGCAATGAAAAACTGTTTTTT.

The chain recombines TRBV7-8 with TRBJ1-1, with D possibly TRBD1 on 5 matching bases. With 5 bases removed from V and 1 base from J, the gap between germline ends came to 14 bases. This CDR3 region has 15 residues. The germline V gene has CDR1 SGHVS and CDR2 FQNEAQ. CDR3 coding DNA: TGTGCCAGCAGCAAAATACAGGCCCAGAACACTGAAGCTTTCTTT. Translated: CASSKIQAQNTEAFF.

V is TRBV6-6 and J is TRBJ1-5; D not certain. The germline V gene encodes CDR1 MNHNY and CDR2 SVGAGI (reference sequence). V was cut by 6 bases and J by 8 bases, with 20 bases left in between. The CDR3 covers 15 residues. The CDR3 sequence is CASSRLDRWGEPQHF. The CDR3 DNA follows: TGTGCCAGCAGCCGACTCGACCGGTGGGGAGAGCCCCAGCATTTT.

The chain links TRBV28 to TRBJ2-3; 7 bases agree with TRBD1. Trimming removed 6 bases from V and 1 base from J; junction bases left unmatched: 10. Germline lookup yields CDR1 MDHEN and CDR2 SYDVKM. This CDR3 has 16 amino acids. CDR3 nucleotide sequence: TGTGCCAGCAGCTGGGACAGCCAAGGAGGCACAGATACGCAGTATTTT. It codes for CASSWDSQGGTDTQYF.

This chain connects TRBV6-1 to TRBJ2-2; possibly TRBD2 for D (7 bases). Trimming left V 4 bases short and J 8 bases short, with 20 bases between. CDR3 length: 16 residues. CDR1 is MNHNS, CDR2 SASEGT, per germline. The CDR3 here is CASSATWTRGKGELFF. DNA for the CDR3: TGTGCCAGCAGTGCCACCTGGACTAGGGGGAAGGGGGAGCTGTTTTTT.

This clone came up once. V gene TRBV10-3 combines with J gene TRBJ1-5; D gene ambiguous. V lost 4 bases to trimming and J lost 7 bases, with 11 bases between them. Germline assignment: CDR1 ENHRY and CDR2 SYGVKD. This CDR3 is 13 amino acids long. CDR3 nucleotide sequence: TGTGCCATCAGTGTCGAGACGGGGCAGCCCCAGCATTTT. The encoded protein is CAISVETGQPQHF.

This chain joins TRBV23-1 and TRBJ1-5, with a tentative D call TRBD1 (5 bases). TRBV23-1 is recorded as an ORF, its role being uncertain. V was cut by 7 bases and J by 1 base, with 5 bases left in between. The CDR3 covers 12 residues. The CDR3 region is CASNRSNQPQHF. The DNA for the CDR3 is TGCGCCAGCAACAGGAGCAATCAGCCCCAGCATTTT.

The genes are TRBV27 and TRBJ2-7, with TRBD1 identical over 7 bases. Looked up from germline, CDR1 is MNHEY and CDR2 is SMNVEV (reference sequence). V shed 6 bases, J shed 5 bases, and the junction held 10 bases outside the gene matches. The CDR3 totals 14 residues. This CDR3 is CASRLQGPLNEQYF. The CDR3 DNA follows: TGTGCCAGCAGATTACAGGGGCCTTTAAACGAGCAGTACTTC.

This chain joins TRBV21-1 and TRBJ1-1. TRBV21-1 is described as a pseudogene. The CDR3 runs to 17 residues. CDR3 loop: CASSFPLEPNQSTEAFF. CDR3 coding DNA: TGTGCCAGCAGCTTCCCCTTGGAGCCGAATCAGAGCACTGAAGCTTTCTTT.

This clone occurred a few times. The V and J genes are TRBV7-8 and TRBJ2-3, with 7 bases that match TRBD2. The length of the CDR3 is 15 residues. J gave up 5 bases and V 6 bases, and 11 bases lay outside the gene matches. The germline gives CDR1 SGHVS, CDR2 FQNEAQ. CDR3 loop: CASSRRDYRGDTQYF. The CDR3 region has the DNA TGTGCCAGCAGTCGACGGGACTATCGGGGAGATACGCAGTATTTT.

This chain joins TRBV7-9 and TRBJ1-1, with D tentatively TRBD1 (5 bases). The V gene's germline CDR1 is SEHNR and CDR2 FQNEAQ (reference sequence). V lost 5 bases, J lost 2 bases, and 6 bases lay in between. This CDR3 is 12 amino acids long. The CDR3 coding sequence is TGTGCCAGCAGCGGACAAAACACTGAAGCTTTCTTT. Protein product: CASSGQNTEAFF.

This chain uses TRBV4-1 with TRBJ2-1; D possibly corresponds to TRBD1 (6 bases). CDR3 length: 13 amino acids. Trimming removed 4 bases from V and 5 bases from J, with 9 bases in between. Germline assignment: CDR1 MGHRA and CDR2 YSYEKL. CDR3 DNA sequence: TGCGCCAGCAGCCCGAGGACAGACAATGAGCAGTTCTTC. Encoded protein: CASSPRTDNEQFF.

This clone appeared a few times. The CDR3 loop reads CASSDYAAGNTIYF. The CDR3 nucleotides read TGTGCCAGCAGTGACTATGCGGCTGGAAACACCATATATTTT. The gene calls are TRBV25-1 and TRBJ1-3; the D is unclear. The ends were cut back, 3 bases at V and 2 bases at J, with 8 bases in the middle. CDR3 length: 14 amino acids. Germline CDR1 and CDR2: MGHDK and SYGVNS. Using reference TRBV25-1 and TRBJ1-3 for the parts outside the CDR3, the full variable domain is EADIYQTPRYLVIGTGKKITLECSQTMGHDKMYWYQQDPGMELHLIHYSYGVNSTEKGDLSSESTVSRIRTEHFPLTLESARPSHTSQYLCASSDYAAGNTIYFGEGSWLTVV.

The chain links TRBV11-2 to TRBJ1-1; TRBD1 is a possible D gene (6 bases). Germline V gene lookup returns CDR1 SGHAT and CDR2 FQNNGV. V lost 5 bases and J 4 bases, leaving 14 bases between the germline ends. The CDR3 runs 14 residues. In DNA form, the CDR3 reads TGTGCCAGCAGCCGTGGGGCACAGGGCACTGAAGCTTTCTTT. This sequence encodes CASSRGAQGTEAFF.

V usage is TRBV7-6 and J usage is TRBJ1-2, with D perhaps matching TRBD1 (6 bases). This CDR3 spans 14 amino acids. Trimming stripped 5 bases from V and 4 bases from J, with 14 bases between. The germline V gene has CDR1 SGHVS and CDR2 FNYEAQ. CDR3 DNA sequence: TGTGCCAGCAGCCTACAGGGTTCCACCTATGGCTACACCTTC. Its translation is CASSLQGSTYGYTF.

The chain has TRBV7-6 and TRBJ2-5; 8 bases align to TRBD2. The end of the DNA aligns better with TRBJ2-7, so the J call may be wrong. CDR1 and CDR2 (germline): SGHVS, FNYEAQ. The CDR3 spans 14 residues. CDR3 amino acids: CASSRLARDYEQYF. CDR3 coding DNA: TGTGCCAGCAGCCGACTAGCGCGCGACTACGAGCAGTACTTC.

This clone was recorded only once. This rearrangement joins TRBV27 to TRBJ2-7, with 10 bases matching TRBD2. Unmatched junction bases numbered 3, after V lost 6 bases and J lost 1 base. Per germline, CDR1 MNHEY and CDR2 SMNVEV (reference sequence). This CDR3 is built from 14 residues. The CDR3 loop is CASSVLAGSYEQYF. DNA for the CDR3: TGTGCCAGCAGCGTACTAGCGGGATCCTACGAGCAGTACTTC.